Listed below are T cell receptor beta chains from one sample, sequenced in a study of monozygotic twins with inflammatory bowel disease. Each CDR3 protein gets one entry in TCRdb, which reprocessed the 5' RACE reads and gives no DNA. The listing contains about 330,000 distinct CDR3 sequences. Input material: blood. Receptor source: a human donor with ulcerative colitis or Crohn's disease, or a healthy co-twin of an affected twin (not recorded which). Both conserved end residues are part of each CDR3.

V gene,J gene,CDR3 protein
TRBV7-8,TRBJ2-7,CASSQNQGYYEQYF
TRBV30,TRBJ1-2,CAWRFWGANPGYTF
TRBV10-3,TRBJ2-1,CAIRPSGGPSGIDEQFF
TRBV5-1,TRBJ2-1,CASSEGIPSYNEQFF
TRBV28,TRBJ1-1,CASWAGRVTEAFF
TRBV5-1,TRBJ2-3,CASSLGMVASTTDTQYF
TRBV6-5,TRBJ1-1,CASSKTVNTEAFF
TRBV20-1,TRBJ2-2,CSARKNLPGQGNTGELFF
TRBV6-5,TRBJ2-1,CASSYSIGRREQFF
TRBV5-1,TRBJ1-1,CASGGGVVDEAFF
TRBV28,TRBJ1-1,CASSPSIGRGTEAFF
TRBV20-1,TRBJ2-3,CSASRTSDTDTQYF
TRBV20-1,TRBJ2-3,CSAENGASGSRNTQYF
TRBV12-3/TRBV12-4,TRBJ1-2,CASSFGLRGKGGYTF
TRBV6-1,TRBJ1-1,CASNPARSLNTEAFF
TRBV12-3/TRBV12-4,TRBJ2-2,CASSFGLGTGELFF
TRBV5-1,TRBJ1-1,CASSSDGLTHLEAFF
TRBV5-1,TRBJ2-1,CASSLQGRNEQFF
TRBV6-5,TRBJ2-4,CASSYSALTGNIQYF
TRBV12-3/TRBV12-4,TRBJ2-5,CASSFSARETQYF
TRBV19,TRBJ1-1,CASSIRETGPVF
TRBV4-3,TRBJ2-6,CASSQTQSSGANVLTF
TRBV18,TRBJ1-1,CASSPRRDRFTEAFF
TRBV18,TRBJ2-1,CASSPLRDSFYNEQFF
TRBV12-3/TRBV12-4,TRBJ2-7,CASRGPSGGSYEQYF
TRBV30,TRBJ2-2,CAWIAGGLDTGELFF
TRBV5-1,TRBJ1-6,CASSLALQRYNSPLHF
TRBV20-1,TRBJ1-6,CSAPGLGQGVIYNSPLHF
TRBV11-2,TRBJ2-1,CASSRLVHEQFF
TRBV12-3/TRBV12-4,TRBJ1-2,CASTLKRGANYGYTF
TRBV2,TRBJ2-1,CASITDRYNEQFF
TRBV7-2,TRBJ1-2,CASSLVREGAGYTF
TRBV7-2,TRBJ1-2,CASSLERVHDGYTF
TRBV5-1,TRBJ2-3,CASSGGQNTDTQYF
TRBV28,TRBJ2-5,CASTLTGRLAPQETQYF
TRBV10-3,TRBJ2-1,CATTGTASPTSGYEQFF
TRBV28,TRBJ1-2,CASSLVARENGYTF
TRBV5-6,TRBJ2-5,CASSFRSSEGRGRETQYF
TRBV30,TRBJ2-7,CAVAGERGYEQYF
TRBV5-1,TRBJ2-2,CASRVTGTTTGELFF
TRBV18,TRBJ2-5,CASSPDLAGTVYF
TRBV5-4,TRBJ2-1,CASSLMQGGSYNEQFF
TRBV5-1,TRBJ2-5,CASRFKREETQYF
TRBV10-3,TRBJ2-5,CATRDNTPETQYF
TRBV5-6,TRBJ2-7,CASSLGSPIPYEQYF
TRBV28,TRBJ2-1,CASTGQNYNEQFF
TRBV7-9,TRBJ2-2,CASSSPSGSGGELFF
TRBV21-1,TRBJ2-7,CASSAWDCRRSYEQYF
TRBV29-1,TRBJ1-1,CSSTPREGTEAFF
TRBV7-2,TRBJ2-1,CASSLWVNEQFF
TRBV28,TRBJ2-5,CASRHIFPRGQGTETQYF
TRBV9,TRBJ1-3,CASSYRGISGNTIYF
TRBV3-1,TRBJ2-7,CASSPTGTTYREQYF
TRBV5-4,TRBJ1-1,CASSRQGRAFF
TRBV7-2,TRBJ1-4,CASSWRLTNEKLFF
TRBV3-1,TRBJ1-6,CASSQLDSVNSPLHF
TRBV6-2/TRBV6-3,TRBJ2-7,CASSVPTGTDLYYEQYF
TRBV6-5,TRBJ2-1,CASSYSRRINEQFF
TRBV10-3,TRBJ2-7,CATKTSGGTYEQYF
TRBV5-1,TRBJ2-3,CASRVTSGTQYF